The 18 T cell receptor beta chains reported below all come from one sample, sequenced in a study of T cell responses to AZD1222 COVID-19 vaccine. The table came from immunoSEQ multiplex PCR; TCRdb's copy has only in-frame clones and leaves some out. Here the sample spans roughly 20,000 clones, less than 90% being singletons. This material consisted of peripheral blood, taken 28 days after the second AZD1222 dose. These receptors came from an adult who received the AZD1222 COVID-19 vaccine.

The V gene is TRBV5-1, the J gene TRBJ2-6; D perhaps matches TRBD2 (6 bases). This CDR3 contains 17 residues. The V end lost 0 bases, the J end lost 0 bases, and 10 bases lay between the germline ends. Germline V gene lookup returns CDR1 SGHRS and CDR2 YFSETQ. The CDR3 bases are TGCGCCAGCAGCTTGGACGGGGGTAGCTCTGGGGCCAACGTCCTGACTTTC. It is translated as CASSLDGGSSGANVLTF. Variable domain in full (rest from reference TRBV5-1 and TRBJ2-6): KAGVTQTPRYLIKTRGQQVTLSCSPISGHRSVSWYQQTPGQGLQFLFEYFSETQRNKGNFPGRFSGRQFSNSRSEMNVSTLELGDSALYLCASSLDGGSSGANVLTFGAGSRLTVL.

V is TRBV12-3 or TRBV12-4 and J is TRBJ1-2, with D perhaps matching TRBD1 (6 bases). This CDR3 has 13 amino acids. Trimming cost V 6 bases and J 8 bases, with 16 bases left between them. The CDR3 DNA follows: TGTGCCAGCAGCCAATCCACAGGGAGCGGCTACACCTTC. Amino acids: CASSQSTGSGYTF.

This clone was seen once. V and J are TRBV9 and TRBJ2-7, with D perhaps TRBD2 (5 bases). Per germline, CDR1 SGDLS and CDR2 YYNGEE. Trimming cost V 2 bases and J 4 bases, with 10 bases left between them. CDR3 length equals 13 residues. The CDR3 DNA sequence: TGTGCCAGCAGCGTTACTAGTGGATACGAGCAGTACTTC. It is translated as CASSVTSGYEQYF.

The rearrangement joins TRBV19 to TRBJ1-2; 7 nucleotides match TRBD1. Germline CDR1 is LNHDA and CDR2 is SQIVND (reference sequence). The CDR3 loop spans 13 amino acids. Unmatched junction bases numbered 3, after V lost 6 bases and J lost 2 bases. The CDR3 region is CASRDRPNYGYTF. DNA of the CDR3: TGTGCCAGTAGGGACAGGCCCAACTATGGCTACACCTTC.

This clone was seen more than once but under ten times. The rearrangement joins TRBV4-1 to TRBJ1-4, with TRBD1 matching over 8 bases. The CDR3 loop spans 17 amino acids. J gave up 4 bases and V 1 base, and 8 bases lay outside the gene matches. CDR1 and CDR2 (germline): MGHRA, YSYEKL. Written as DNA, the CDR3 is TGCGCCAGCAGCCAAGGGACGACAGGGGCCCATAATGAAAAACTGTTTTTT. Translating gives CASSQGTTGAHNEKLFF.

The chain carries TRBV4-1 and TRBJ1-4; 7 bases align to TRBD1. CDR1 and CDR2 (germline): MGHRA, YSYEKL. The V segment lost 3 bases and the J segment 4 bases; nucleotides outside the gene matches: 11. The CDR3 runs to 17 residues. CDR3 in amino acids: CASSQTQGGRNNEKLFF. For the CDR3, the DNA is TGCGCCAGCAGCCAGACCCAGGGGGGACGCAATAATGAAAAACTGTTTTTT.

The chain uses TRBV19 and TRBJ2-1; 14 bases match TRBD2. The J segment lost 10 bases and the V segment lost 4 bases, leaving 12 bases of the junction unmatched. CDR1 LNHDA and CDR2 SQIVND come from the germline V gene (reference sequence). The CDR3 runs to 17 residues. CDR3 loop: CASSSWTSGRSWGEQFF. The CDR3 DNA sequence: TGTGCCAGTAGTAGCTGGACTAGCGGGAGGTCCTGGGGGGAGCAGTTCTTC.

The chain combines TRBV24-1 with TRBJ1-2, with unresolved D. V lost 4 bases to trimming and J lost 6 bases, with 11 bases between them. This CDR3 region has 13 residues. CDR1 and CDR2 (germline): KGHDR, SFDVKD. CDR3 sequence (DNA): TGTGCCACCAGTGAAGAGCAATGGGATGGCTACACCTTC. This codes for CATSEEQWDGYTF.

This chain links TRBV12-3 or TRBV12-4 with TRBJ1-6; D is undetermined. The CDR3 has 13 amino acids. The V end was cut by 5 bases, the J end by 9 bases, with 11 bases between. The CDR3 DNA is TGTGCCAGCAGTCAAACGGAGCTTTCACCCCTCCACTTT. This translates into CASSQTELSPLHF.

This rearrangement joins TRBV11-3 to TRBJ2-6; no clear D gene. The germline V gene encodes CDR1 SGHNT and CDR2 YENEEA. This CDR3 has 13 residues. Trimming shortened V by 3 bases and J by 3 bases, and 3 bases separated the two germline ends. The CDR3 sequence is CASSLGGANVLTF. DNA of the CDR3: TGTGCCAGCAGCTTGGGTGGGGCCAACGTCCTGACTTTC.

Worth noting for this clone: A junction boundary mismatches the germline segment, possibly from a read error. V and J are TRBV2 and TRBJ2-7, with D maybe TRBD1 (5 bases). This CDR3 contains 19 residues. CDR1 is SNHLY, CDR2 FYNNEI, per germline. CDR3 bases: TGTGCCAGCAGCGAAGAGCCACCATTTTCGGCAGGGCTAAGACCCGAGCAGTACTTC. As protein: CASSEEPPFSAGLRPEQYF.

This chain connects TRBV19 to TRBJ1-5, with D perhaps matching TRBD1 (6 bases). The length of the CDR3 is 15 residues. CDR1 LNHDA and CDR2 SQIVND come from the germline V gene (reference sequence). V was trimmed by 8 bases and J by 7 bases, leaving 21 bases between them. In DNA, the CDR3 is TGTGCCAGTTGCGGGGGCAGGGGAGGAGGACAGCCCCAGCATTTT. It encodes CASCGGRGGGQPQHF.

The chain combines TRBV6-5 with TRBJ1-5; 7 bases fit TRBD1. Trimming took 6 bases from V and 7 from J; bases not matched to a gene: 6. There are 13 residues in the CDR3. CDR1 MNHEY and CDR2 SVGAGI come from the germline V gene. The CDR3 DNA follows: TGTGCCAGCAGAAAAACAGGGGTGCAGCCCCAGCATTTT. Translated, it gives CASRKTGVQPQHF.

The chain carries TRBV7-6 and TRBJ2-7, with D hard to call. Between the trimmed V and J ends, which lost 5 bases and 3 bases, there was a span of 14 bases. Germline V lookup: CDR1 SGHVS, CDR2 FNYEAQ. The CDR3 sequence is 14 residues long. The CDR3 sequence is CASSPALRNYEQYF. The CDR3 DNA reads TGTGCCAGCAGCCCCGCCCTCAGGAACTACGAGCAGTACTTC.

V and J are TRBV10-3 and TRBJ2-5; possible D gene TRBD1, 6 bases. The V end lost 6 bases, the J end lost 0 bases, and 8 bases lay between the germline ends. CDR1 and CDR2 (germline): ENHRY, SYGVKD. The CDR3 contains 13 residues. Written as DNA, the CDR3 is TGTGCCATCAGAGGACAGTACCAAGAGACCCAGTACTTC. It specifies CAIRGQYQETQYF.

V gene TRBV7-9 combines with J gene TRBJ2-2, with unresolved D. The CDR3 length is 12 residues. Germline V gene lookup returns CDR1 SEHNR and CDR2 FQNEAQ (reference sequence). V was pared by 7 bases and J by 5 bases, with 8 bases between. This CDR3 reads CASTEDTGELFF. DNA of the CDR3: TGTGCCAGCACCGAAGATACCGGGGAGCTGTTTTTT.

For the CDR3, the DNA is TGCAGCGTTGTACTGGGGCTCTACGAGCAGTACTTC. Translated, it gives CSVVLGLYEQYF. The V call is TRBV29-1, the J call TRBJ2-7; a possible D gene is TRBD1 (5 bases). V lost 4 bases, J lost 3 bases, and 10 bases lay in between. The CDR3 is made up of 12 amino acids. Germline V gene sequence: CDR1 SQVTM, CDR2 ANQGSEA.

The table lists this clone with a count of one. This CDR3 reads CAIASQETQYF. The CDR3 coding sequence is TGTGCTATAGCTTCCCAAGAGACCCAGTACTTC. This rearrangement joins TRBV10-3 to TRBJ2-5; D is uncertain. The CDR3 contains 11 residues. Germline CDR1 ENHRY, CDR2 SYGVKD.